This T cell receptor (beta chain) was profiled in a study of blood T cell repertoires in COVID-19. Germline CDR1 and CDR2: SGHTA and FQGTGA. Trimming took 5 bases from V and 4 from J; bases not matched to a gene: 13. The CDR3 length is 17 residues. TCRdb keeps only in-frame clones here, not all; method: immunoSEQ multiplex PCR. The sample records around 230,000 clones, just under 85% being singletons. The V and J genes are TRBV7-3 and TRBJ2-2; 7 bases map to TRBD2. The sample comprised PBMCs or T cells enriched from blood (not recorded which). The sequence was collected from a man between 35 and 55 years old who had recovered from COVID-19. For the CDR3, the DNA is TGTGCCAGCAGCAAACGGGGGGAGCGTACGGCCACCGGGGAGCTGTTTTTT. Its protein is CASSKRGERTATGELFF.